This T cell receptor (beta chain) was sequenced during a study of T cells after yellow fever vaccination. The study's findings and limits: A faster peak, day 5 versus 15, was reached by the weaker secondary response.

The table lists this clonotype with many counts. Its antigen is currently unknown. Production of TCR cDNA was by 5'RACE template switching, which also added a universal primer site and UMIs. TCRdb itself ran the 5' RACE reads through MiXCR, one entry per CDR3 protein. The table has over 300,000 distinct CDR3 sequences, 6.5% to 8.5% seen once. The CDR3 extends over 15 amino acids. The ends lost 0 bases at V and 5 bases at J; junction bases unmatched: 6. Germline V lookup: CDR1 SGHRS, CDR2 YFSETQ. This receptor was obtained from a man between 18 and 35 years old who received the YFV17D yellow fever vaccine. The chain links TRBV5-1 to TRBJ2-5; 8 positions agree with TRBD2. The specimen was PBMCs, collected about 41 days after the first yellow fever vaccination. Here the CDR3 reads CASSLGTSRRETQYF. The CDR3 bases are TGCGCCAGCAGCTTGGGGACTAGCCGGAGGGAGACCCAGTACTTC.